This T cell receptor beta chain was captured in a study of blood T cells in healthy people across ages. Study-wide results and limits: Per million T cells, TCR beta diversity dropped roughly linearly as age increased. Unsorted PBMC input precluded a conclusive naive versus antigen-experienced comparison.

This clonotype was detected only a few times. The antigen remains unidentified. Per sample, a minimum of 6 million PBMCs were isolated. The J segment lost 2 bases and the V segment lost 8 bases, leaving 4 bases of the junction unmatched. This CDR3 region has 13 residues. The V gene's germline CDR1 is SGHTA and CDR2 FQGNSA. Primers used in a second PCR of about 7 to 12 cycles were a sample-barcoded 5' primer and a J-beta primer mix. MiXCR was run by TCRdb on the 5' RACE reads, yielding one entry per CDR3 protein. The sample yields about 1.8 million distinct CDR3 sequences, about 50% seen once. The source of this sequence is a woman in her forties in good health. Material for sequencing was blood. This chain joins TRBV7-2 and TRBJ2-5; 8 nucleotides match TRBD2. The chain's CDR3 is CASRGGIQETQYF. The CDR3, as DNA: TGTGCCAGCCGCGGGGGGATTCAAGAGACCCAGTACTTC.